This entry lists 17 T cell receptor beta chains sequenced from one sample in a study of technical replicates of blood from a few donors. TCRdb's table, derived via immunoSEQ multiplex PCR, lists solely in-frame clones and lacks some. Among around 75,000 clones listed, about 93% were seen once. The sequenced sample was T cells isolated from PBMCs. The origin of the receptors is a human donor in good health.

The J gene is TRBJ2-1, the V gene TRBV14; D perhaps matches TRBD2 (7 bases). Germline-derived CDR1 and CDR2 are SGHDN and FVKESK. The V end was cut by 0 bases, the J end by 8 bases, with 17 bases between. The CDR3 loop spans 16 amino acids. In DNA, the CDR3 is TGTGCCAGCAGCCAAGATCTTGGGGGGGCCACGGATGAGCAGTTCTTC. As protein: CASSQDLGGATDEQFF. Full variable domain (remainder filled in from reference TRBV14 and TRBJ2-1): EAGVTQFPSHSVIEKGQTVTLRCDPISGHDNLYWYRRVMGKEIKFLLHFVKESKQDESGMPNNRFLAERTGGTYSTLKVQPAELEDSGVYFCASSQDLGGATDEQFFGPGTRLTVL.

The V call is TRBV6-4, the J call TRBJ1-1; unclear D gene. Germline loops: CDR1 MRHNA, CDR2 SNTAGT. The V end lost 4 bases, the J end lost 7 bases, and 13 bases lay between the germline ends. The CDR3 is made up of 13 amino acids. CDR3 sequence reads: CASSVVTGGEAFF. The CDR3 nucleotides read TGTGCCAGCAGTGTAGTCACGGGTGGTGAAGCTTTCTTT.

This chain uses TRBV10-3 with TRBJ2-1; D ambiguous. The V gene's germline CDR1 is ENHRY and CDR2 SYGVKD. The CDR3 length is 13 residues. Deletions cut 0 bases from V and 7 bases from J, with 7 bases between. The CDR3 DNA follows: TGTGCCATCAGTGAGTCCATGAGTAATGAGCAGTTCTTC. Protein sequence: CAISESMSNEQFF.

J is TRBJ1-1 and V is TRBV6-1; D is unresolved. The germline V and J ends were trimmed by 0 bases and 4 bases, with 9 bases remaining between them. Germline V gene sequence: CDR1 MNHNS, CDR2 SASEGT. There are 14 residues in the CDR3. The CDR3 DNA is TGTGCCAGCAGTGAAGCCTCCGAGGTCACTGAAGCTTTCTTT. This sequence encodes CASSEASEVTEAFF.

V is TRBV18 and J is TRBJ1-1; 8 bases map to TRBD1. The trim removed 3 bases at V and 3 bases at J, leaving 6 bases unmatched. The CDR3 sequence is 15 residues long. Germline CDR1 reads KGHSH; CDR2 reads LQKENI. CDR3 amino acids: CASSPLTGADTEAFF. The CDR3 nucleotides read TGTGCCAGCTCACCCCTGACAGGGGCGGACACTGAAGCTTTCTTT.

J is TRBJ2-2 and V is TRBV14, with 10 positions matching TRBD2. The CDR3 spans 18 residues. The V segment lost 4 bases and the J segment 0 bases; nucleotides outside the gene matches: 8. CDR1 is SGHDN and CDR2 is FVKESK in the germline V gene. The CDR3 reads CASSPIGLADANTGELFF. The CDR3 DNA reads TGTGCCAGCAGCCCGATAGGACTAGCGGACGCGAACACCGGGGAGCTGTTTTTT.

The V and J genes are TRBV10-1 and TRBJ1-2; a weak D match, TRBD1 (5 bases). Trimming removed 5 bases from V and 0 bases from J, with 7 bases in between. Germline loops: CDR1 WNHNN, CDR2 SYGVQD (reference sequence). This CDR3 has 13 amino acids. The CDR3 nucleotides read TGCGCCAGCAGTATGACAGCTAACTATGGCTACACCTTC. Its protein product is CASSMTANYGYTF.

This chain joins TRBV28 and TRBJ2-3; 8 bases map to TRBD2. CDR3 length: 18 residues. Looked up from germline, CDR1 is MDHEN and CDR2 is SYDVKM. After removal of 6 bases from V and 4 bases from J, the junction contained 18 bases not matched to a gene. CDR3 residues: CASSPIRTSRGKADTQYF. CDR3 DNA: TGTGCCAGCAGCCCTATAAGGACTAGCAGGGGTAAGGCAGATACGCAGTATTTT.

The genes are TRBV7-8 and TRBJ1-2; unclear D gene. Germline-derived CDR1 and CDR2 are SGHVS and FQNEAQ. V was clipped by 5 bases and J by 2 bases, with 15 bases between them. The CDR3 length is 15 residues. The CDR3 DNA follows: TGTGCCAGCAGCCCTGACCTAGGGAGGAACTATGGCTACACCTTC. Its protein product is CASSPDLGRNYGYTF. Variable domain in full (rest from reference TRBV7-8 and TRBJ1-2): GAGVSQSPRYKVAKRGQDVALRCDPISGHVSLFWYQQALGQGPEFLTYFQNEAQLDKSGLPSDRFFAERPEGSVSTLKIQRTQQEDSAVYLCASSPDLGRNYGYTFGSGTRLTVV.

V is TRBV7-9 and J is TRBJ2-7; tentatively, D is TRBD1 (6 bases). CDR3 length: 16 residues. V lost 4 bases and J 3 bases, leaving 19 bases between the germline ends. Germline CDR1 and CDR2: SEHNR and FQNEAQ (reference sequence). DNA for the CDR3: TGTGCCAGCAGCTCAAATAGGGGACACCCATTCTACGAGCAGTACTTC. Its translation is CASSSNRGHPFYEQYF.

The chain couples TRBV6-4 to TRBJ1-2, with D perhaps matching TRBD1 (6 bases). The CDR3 is 13 residues long. V was shortened by 6 bases and J by 0 bases, with 8 bases between the two germline ends. The germline gives CDR1 MRHNA, CDR2 SNTAGT. The chain's CDR3 is CASSGQSNYGYTF. As DNA, the CDR3 is TGTGCCAGCAGCGGACAGTCTAACTATGGCTACACCTTC.

The V call is TRBV5-1, the J call TRBJ2-7; 8 nucleotides line up with TRBD1. The CDR3 spans 15 residues. Unmatched junction bases numbered 8, after V lost 3 bases and J lost 3 bases. Germline CDR1 reads SGHRS; CDR2 reads YFSETQ. For the CDR3, the DNA is TGCGCCAGCAGCTCGGGACAGGTGGGGGACTACGAGCAGTACTTC. It encodes CASSSGQVGDYEQYF.

V gene TRBV5-1 combines with J gene TRBJ2-1; 9 bases match TRBD2. The V gene's germline CDR1 is SGHRS and CDR2 YFSETQ. This CDR3 comprises 17 residues. V was clipped by 0 bases and J by 0 bases; unmatched bases: 4. CDR3 sequence: CASSLGAGGFSYNEQFF. For the CDR3, the DNA is TGCGCCAGCAGCTTGGGGGCGGGGGGGTTCTCCTACAATGAGCAGTTCTTC.

The chain uses TRBV2 and TRBJ1-4; D unclear. The V end lost 3 bases, the J end lost 5 bases, and 10 bases lay between the germline ends. Looked up from germline, CDR1 is SNHLY and CDR2 is FYNNEI. The CDR3 sequence is 14 residues long. In DNA, the CDR3 is TGTGCCAGCAGTGAGATGGACTGGAATGAAAAACTGTTTTTT. Translated, it gives CASSEMDWNEKLFF.

The V gene is TRBV4-1, the J gene TRBJ2-1, with a tentative D call TRBD1 (5 bases). The CDR3 consists of 16 residues. V was pared by 2 bases and J by 4 bases, with 15 bases between. Germline V gene lookup returns CDR1 MGHRA and CDR2 YSYEKL. CDR3 residues: CASSQNAGSSYNEQFF. CDR3 DNA: TGCGCCAGCAGCCAAAATGCAGGGTCTTCTTACAATGAGCAGTTCTTC.

The rearrangement joins TRBV25-1 to TRBJ1-1; D call uncertain. The germline V gene has CDR1 MGHDK and CDR2 SYGVNS. V dropped 5 bases and J dropped 5 bases, with 6 bases sitting between them. The CDR3 is 11 residues long. The CDR3 DNA sequence: TGTGCCAGCAGTTTCGGGACTGAAGCTTTCTTT. Translating it yields CASSFGTEAFF.

The rearrangement links TRBV5-1 to TRBJ2-5; TRBD2 might be the D (6 bases). Germline V gene data show CDR1 as SGHRS and CDR2 as YFSETQ. Trimming stripped 5 bases from V and 5 bases from J, with 16 bases between. The CDR3 is 14 amino acids. This CDR3 is CASSRKEGLETQYF. The CDR3 DNA is TGCGCCAGCAGTCGGAAGGAGGGGTTGGAGACCCAGTACTTC.